The clone carrying this T cell receptor (beta chain) occurred a few times. Its antigen is not identified. This may be a read error: a much more frequent sequence differs by one nucleotide. No conserved phenylalanine or tryptophan ends this CDR3, so it is likely a read error. The CDR3 extends over 12 amino acids. Germline CDR1 SGHDN, CDR2 FVKESK. J gave up 7 bases and V 3 bases, and 2 bases lay outside the gene matches. A single record per CDR3 protein comes from TCRdb applying MiXCR to the PCR reads. The sample gives a few hundred thousand distinct CDR3 sequences, around 25% of which show up once; over 0.6% is in the top ten. These data belong to a study of molecular identifiers for immune sequencing clone quantification. General study points: The sizes of highly expanded clones could be underestimated when identical TCR molecules share a barcode.

This sequence joins TRBV14 and TRBJ2-7, with 8 positions matching TRBD1. The receptor was derived from a human donor in good health. Some libraries in this study had Jurkat cell RNA spiked in. The sample comprised naive CD8+ T cells from blood, with Jurkat cell RNA spiked in. Subset given: FACS-sorted CD8+CD4-CCR7+CD45RA+ naive T cells. CDR3 nucleotides: TGTGCCAGCAGCCAGACAGGGGTTGAGCAGTACCTC. This gives the protein CASSQTGVEQYL.